This T cell receptor (beta chain) emerged from a study of T cell responses to AZD1222 COVID-19 vaccine (dated by TCRdb to about 2021). Regarding the complete study: AZD1222 recipients with second doses at about 4 weeks or about 12 weeks were pooled, because spike-specific TCR depth and breadth did not differ between schedules. TCR sequencing covered fewer than 250 trial participants: 207 given two doses of AZD1222 and 26 given two doses of MenACWY control vaccine. Trial participants were enrolled by age into 18-55, 56-69 and 70-plus year subgroups, with roughly 150, 30 and 60 TCR-sequenced participants respectively.

Clipping removes 0 bases from V and 1 base from J, with 2 as the unmatched junction base count. The CDR3 contains 16 residues, cysteine and phenylalanine counted. CDR3 DNA is the only sequence kept; it has 48 bases, read in frame from the first base. For CDR1 and CDR2, the germline V gene lists LGHNA and YSLEER. The time point label corresponds to: baseline before first vaccination. The vaccinee samples were drawn from two UK trials, COV001 and COV002, one of which was a single-blind randomized controlled phase 2/3 trial testing AZD1222 (ChAdOx1 nCoV-19) in healthy adults. For TCRbeta chain sequencing, PBMC samples were collected from trial participants at day 0 and at day 28 after the second dose. Turning to this clone: Its antigen specificity is not known. Base qualities are missing; no much larger clone stands one base away.

The CDR3 regions of human TCRbeta chains were analyzed by immunosequencing. Concerning the study's data processing: Repertoire TCRs were checked for matches against a reference library of SARS-CoV-2-specific TCRs that had been generated using the MIRA antigen-specificity platform. Breadth was defined as the fraction of unique TCRs that were SARS-CoV-2-associated, and depth was defined as the fraction of total T cells that were SARS-CoV-2-associated. Using the MIRA data, each spike-specific TCR was mapped to the spike region that the TCR reacts to and placed in a CD4 or CD8 class. Log10-transformed breadth and depth values were compared by one-way ANOVA with Sidak's multiple comparisons tests. TCRdb holds this immuneACCESS table with in-frame rearrangements only. Some clones are missing; in checked studies, unresolved V genes explain under half, and the rest has no known cause. The DNA gave D and trimming, while V, J and clone size come from that table. Across this sample there are about 120,000 clones, with approximately 88% seen only once. In total, the top ten clones hold over 3% of the sample.

What the work shows at the level of the full study, not this receptor alone: Participants were mostly white British and included more females than males, and it was suggested by the authors that clonal diversity may have been underestimated. After two AZD1222 doses, spike-specific TCR breadth and depth were significantly higher than at day 0 and than in MenACWY recipients. Conclusions about previously exposed vaccinees are limited because only five to seven AZD1222 recipients were SARS-CoV-2 seropositive at baseline. Reportedly, almost half of the unique spike-specific TCRs recognized epitopes lying outside the regions that are mutated in the B.1.351 and B.1.1.7 variants. In the small 56-69-year group, the increase in depth fell short of significance, most likely because of low power. Vaccine-associated CD4 TCRs spanned the whole spike protein, with dominant responses in regions 160-218 and 743-854. No day 14 peak-response samples were available, so repertoires were characterized only after the peak T cell response.

This TCR came from an adult in good health. The rearrangement joined TRBV4-3 to TRBJ2-3; the junction holds 9 bases that match TRBD2. Sequencing used peripheral blood, obtained on day 0 of AZD1222 vaccination. The sequenced DNA: TGCGCCAGCAGCCAAGAGGGCGGGGGGGGCACAGATACGCAGTATTTT. It translates to CASSQEGGGGTDTQYF.